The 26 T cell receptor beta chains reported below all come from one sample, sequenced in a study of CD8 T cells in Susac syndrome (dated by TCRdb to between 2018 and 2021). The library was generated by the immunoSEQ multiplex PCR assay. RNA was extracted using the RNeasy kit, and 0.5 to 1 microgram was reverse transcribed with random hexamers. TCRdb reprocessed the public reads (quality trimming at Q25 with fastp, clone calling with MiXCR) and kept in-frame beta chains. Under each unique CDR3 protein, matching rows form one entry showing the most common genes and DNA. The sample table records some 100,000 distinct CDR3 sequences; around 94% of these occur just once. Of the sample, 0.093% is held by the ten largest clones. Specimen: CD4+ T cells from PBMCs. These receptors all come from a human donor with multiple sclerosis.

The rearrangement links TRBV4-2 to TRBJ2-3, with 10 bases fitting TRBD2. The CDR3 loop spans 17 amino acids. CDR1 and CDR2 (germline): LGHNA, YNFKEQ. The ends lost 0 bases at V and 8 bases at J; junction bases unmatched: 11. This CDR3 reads CASSQDRSGGAPSTQYF. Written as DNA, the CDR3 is TGTGCCAGCAGCCAAGATCGGAGCGGGGGGGCTCCCAGTACGCAGTATTTT.

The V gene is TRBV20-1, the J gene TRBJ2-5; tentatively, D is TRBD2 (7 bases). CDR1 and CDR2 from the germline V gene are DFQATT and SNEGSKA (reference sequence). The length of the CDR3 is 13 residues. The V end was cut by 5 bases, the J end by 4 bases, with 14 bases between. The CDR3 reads CSAQPGGGETQYF. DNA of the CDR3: TGCAGTGCTCAACCGGGGGGCGGAGAGACCCAGTACTTC.

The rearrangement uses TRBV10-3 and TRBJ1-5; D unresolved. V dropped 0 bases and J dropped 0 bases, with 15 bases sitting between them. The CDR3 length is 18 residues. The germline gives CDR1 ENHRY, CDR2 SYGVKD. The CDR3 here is CAISESLAVVNSNQPQHF. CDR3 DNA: TGTGCCATCAGTGAGTCGTTAGCGGTGGTCAATAGCAATCAGCCCCAGCATTTT.

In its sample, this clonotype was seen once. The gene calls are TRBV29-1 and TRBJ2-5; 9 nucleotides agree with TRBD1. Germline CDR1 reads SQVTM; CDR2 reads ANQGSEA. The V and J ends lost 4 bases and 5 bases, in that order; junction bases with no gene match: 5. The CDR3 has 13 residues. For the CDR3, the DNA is TGCAGCGTTGCGGGACAGGGCTTTGAGACCCAGTACTTC. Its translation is CSVAGQGFETQYF.

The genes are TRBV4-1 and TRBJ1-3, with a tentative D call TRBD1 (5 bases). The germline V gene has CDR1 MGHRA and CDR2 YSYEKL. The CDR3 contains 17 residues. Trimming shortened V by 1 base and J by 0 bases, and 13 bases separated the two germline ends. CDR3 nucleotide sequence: TGCGCCAGCAGCCAAGGGGGGAGGAAGAGCTCTGGAAACACCATATATTTT. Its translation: CASSQGGRKSSGNTIYF.

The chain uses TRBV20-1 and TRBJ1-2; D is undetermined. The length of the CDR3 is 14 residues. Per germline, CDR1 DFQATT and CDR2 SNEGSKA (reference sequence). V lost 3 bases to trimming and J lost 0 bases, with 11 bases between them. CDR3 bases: TGCAGTGCTAGGACTTGGGGAGCTAACTATGGCTACACCTTC. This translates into CSARTWGANYGYTF.

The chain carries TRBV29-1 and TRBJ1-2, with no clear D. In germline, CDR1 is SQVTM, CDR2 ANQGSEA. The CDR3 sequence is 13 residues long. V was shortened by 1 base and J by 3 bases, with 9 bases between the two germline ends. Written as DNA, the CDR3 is TGCAGCGTTGAAGTCAAACCTTACTATGGCTACACCTTC. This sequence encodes CSVEVKPYYGYTF.

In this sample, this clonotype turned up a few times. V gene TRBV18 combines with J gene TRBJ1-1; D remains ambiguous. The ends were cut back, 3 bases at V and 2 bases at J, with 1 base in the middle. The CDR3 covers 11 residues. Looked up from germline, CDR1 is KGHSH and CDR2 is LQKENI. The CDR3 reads CASSPNTEAFF. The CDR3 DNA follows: TGTGCCAGCTCACCTAACACTGAAGCTTTCTTT.

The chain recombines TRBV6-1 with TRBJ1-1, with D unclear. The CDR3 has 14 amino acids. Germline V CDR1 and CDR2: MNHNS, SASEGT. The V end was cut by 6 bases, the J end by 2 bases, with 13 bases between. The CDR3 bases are TGTGCCAGCAGCCCCCGGGCAGGTAACACTGAAGCTTTCTTT. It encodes CASSPRAGNTEAFF.

For the CDR3, the DNA is TGTGCCAACGGACAGGGAATAAACACCGGGGAGCTGTTTTTT. Its translation: CANGQGINTGELFF. The gene calls are TRBV12-3 or TRBV12-4 and TRBJ2-2, with 8 bases matching TRBD1. The length of the CDR3 is 14 residues. V lost 10 bases and J lost 2; bases outside the gene matches: 6.

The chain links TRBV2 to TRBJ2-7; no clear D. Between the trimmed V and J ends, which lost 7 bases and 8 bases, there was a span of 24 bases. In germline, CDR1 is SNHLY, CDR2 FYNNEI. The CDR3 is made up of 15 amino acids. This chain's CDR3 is CASTPIPGRKSQQYF. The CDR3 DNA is TGTGCCAGCACTCCAATTCCCGGGCGGAAGAGTCAGCAGTACTTC.

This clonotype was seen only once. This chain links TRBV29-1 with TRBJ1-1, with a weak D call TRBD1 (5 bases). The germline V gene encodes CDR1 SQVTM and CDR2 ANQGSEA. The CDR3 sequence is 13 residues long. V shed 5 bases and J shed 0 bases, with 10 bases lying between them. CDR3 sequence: CSVRLTVNTEAFF. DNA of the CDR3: TGCAGCGTTAGACTGACAGTGAACACTGAAGCTTTCTTT.

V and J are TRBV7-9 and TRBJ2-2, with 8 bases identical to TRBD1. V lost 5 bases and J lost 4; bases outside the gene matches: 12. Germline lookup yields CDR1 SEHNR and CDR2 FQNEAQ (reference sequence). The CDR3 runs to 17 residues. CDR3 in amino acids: CASSPTGTGSGTGELFF. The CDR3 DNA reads TGTGCCAGCAGCCCAACCGGGACAGGTTCGGGCACCGGGGAGCTGTTTTTT. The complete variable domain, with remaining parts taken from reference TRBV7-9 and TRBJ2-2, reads DTGVSQNPRHKITKRGQNVTFRCDPISEHNRLYWYRQTLGQGPEFLTYFQNEAQLEKSRLLSDRFSAERPKGSFSTLEIQRTEQGDSAMYLCASSPTGTGSGTGELFFGEGSRLTVL.

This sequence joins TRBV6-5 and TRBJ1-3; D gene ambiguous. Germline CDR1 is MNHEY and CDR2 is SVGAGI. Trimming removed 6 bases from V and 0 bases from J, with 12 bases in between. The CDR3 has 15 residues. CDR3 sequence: CASSSTWVSGNTIYF. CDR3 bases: TGTGCCAGCAGCAGTACCTGGGTCTCTGGAAACACCATATATTTT.

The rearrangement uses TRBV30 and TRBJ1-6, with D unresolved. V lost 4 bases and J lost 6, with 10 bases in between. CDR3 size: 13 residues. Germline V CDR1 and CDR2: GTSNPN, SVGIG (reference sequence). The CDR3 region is CAWKEFGNSPLHF. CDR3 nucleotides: TGTGCCTGGAAGGAATTCGGTAATTCACCCCTCCACTTT.

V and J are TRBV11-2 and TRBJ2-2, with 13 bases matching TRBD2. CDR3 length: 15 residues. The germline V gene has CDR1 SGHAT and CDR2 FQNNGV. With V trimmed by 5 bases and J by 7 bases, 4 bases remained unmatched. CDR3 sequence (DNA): TGTGCCAGCAGCCCAAGGACTAGCGGGGGCGGGGAGCTGTTTTTT. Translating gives CASSPRTSGGGELFF.

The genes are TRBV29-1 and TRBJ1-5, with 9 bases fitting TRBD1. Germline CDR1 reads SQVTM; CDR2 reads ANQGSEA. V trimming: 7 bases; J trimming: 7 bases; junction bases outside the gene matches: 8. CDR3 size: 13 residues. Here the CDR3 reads CSAGQGLGQPQHF. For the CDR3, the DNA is TGCAGCGCGGGACAGGGCCTCGGGCAGCCCCAGCATTTT.

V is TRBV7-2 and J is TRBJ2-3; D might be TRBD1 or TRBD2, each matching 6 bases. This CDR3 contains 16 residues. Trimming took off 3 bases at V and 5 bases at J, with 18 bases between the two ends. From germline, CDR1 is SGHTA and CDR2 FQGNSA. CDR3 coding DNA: TGTGCCAGCAGCTTTTACTCGGGGGCCGGTGGAGATACGCAGTATTTT. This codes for CASSFYSGAGGDTQYF. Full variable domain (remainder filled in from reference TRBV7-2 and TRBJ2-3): GAGVSQSPSNKVTEKGKDVELRCDPISGHTALYWYRQSLGQGLEFLIYFQGNSAPDKSGLPSDRFSAERTGGSVSTLTIQRTQQEDSAVYLCASSFYSGAGGDTQYFGPGTRLTVL.

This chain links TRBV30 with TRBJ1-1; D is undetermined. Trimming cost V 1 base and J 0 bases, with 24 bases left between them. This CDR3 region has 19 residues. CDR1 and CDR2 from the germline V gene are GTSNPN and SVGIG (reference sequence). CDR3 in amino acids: CAWSAPRGPLERMNTEAFF. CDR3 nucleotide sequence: TGTGCCTGGAGTGCCCCGCGCGGACCCCTAGAAAGGATGAACACTGAAGCTTTCTTT.

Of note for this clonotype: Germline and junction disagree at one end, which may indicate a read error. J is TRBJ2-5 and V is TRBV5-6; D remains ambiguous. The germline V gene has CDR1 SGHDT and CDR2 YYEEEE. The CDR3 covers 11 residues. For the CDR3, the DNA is TGTGCCAGCAGCAACCCCCTGGAACGCAACTTC. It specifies CASSNPLERNF.

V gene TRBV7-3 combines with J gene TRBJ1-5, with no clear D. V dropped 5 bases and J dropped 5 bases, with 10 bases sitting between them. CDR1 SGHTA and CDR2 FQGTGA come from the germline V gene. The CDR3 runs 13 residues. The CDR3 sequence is CASSQDIDQPQHF. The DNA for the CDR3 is TGTGCCAGCAGCCAAGACATCGATCAGCCCCAGCATTTT.

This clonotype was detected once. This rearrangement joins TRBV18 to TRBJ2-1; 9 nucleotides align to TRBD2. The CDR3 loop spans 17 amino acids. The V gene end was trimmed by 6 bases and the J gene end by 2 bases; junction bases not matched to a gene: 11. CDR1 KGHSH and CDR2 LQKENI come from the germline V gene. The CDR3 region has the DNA TGTGCCAGCTCCCTAGCGGGGCAGACCCATACCTACAATGAGCAGTTCTTC. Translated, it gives CASSLAGQTHTYNEQFF. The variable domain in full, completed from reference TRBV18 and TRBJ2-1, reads NAGVMQNPRHLVRRRGQEARLRCSPMKGHSHVYWYRQLPEEGLKFMVYLQKENIIDESGMPKERFSAEFPKEGPSILRIQQVVRGDSAAYFCASSLAGQTHTYNEQFFGPGTRLTVL.

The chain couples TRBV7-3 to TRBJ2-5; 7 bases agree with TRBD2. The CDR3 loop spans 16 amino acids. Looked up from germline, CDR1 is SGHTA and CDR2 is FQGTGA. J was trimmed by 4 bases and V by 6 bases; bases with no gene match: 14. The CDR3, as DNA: TGTGCCAGCAGTTCTCGCCCTTACCCGGGGGGAGAGACCCAGTACTTC. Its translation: CASSSRPYPGGETQYF. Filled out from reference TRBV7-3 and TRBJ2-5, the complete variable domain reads GAGVSQTPSNKVTEKGKYVELRCDPISGHTALYWYRQSLGQGPEFLIYFQGTGAADDSGLPNDRFFAVRPEGSVSTLKIQRTERGDSAVYLCASSSRPYPGGETQYFGPGTRLLVL.

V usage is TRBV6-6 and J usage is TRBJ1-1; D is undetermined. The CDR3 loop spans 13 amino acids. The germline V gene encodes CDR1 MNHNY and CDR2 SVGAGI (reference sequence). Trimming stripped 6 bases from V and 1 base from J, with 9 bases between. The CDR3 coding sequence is TGTGCCAGCAGCTTGAACCCGAACACTGAAGCTTTCTTT. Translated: CASSLNPNTEAFF.

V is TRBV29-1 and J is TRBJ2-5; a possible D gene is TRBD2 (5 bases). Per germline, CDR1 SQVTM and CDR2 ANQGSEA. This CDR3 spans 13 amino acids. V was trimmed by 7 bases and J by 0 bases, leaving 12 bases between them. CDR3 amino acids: CSGKLVYQETQYF. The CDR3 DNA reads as TGCAGCGGAAAACTAGTGTACCAAGAGACCCAGTACTTC.

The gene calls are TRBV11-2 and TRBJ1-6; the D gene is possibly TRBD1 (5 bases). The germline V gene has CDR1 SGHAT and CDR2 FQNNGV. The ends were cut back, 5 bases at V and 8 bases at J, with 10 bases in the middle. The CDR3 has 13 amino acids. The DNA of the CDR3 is TGTGCCAGCAGCCCCATCAGGGATTCACCCCTCCACTTT. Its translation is CASSPIRDSPLHF.